These 30 T cell receptor beta chains were all obtained from the same sample, sequenced in a study of cytomegalovirus exposure and HLA in healthy donors. The PCR was carried out with 60 Vbeta primers and 13 Jbeta primers. Generated by immunoSEQ multiplex PCR, the TCRdb table keeps only in-frame clones and is missing some. The table lists about 160,000 clones, about 80% of them singletons. Material: PBMCs. The source of these receptors is a woman aged 45-59 years in good health and CMV-seropositive.

This clone has a handful of counts. The chain is built from TRBV5-1 and TRBJ2-1; the D gene is possibly TRBD2 (5 bases). The V end was cut by 4 bases, the J end by 5 bases, with 13 bases between. The CDR3 spans 14 residues. CDR1 is SGHRS and CDR2 is YFSETQ in the germline V gene. The chain's CDR3 is CASSTHTSDNEQFF. CDR3 nucleotide sequence: TGCGCCAGCAGCACCCACACTAGTGACAATGAGCAGTTCTTC.

J is TRBJ1-5 and V is TRBV5-1; 7 nucleotides line up with TRBD1. There are 14 residues in the CDR3. Germline loops: CDR1 SGHRS, CDR2 YFSETQ. Trimming removed 5 bases from V and 5 bases from J; junction bases left unmatched: 7. This chain's CDR3 is CASSLNRGDQPQHF. The CDR3 nucleotides are TGCGCCAGCAGTCTCAACAGGGGCGATCAGCCCCAGCATTTT.

The chain uses TRBV4-3 and TRBJ1-4; TRBD1 is a possible D gene (6 bases). Germline V gives CDR1 LGHNA, CDR2 YSLEER. This CDR3 is built from 15 residues. V lost 0 bases, J lost 8 bases, and 13 bases lay in between. CDR3 in DNA: TGCGCCAGCAGCCAAGAGCCAGGGGTATGGGAAAAACTGTTTTTT. Its translation is CASSQEPGVWEKLFF.

V and J are TRBV4-1 and TRBJ2-5; 14 nucleotides agree with TRBD2. Germline CDR1 and CDR2: MGHRA and YSYEKL. V trimming: 3 bases; J trimming: 5 bases; junction bases outside the gene matches: 14. The CDR3 is 19 residues long. The CDR3 loop reads CASSHGAGTSGSFGETQYF. The CDR3, as DNA: TGCGCCAGCAGCCACGGGGCCGGGACTAGCGGGAGTTTTGGCGAGACCCAGTACTTC.

This clone was counted once. The chain combines TRBV6-6 with TRBJ2-7; 11 positions agree with TRBD1. Trimming removed 7 bases from V and 6 bases from J; junction bases left unmatched: 5. CDR3 size: 13 residues. Germline CDR1 reads MNHNY; CDR2 reads SVGAGI (reference sequence). CDR3 nucleotides: TGTGCCAGCAACTACGGGACAGGGGGCGAGCAGTACTTC. This codes for CASNYGTGGEQYF.

The chain combines TRBV18 with TRBJ2-7; TRBD1 matches 7 bases. Germline V CDR1 and CDR2: KGHSH, LQKENI. The CDR3 spans 13 residues. Trimming at V came to 2 bases and at J to 5 bases, leaving 3 bases not matched to a gene. The CDR3 DNA follows: TGTGCCAGCTCACCAAAGACAGGGAACGAGCAGTACTTC. The encoded protein is CASSPKTGNEQYF.

The gene calls are TRBV6-5 and TRBJ2-7; possibly TRBD1 for D (6 bases). V lost 5 bases and J 6 bases, leaving 8 bases between the germline ends. Germline CDR1 MNHEY, CDR2 SVGAGI. The CDR3 totals 11 residues. The CDR3 DNA is TGTGCCAGCAGTAGGGGGATCGAGCAGTACTTC. Translated, it gives CASSRGIEQYF.

This sequence joins TRBV5-6 and TRBJ2-2; D might be TRBD2 (6 bases). The CDR3 sequence is 16 residues long. Trimming stripped 0 bases from V and 4 bases from J, with 13 bases between. CDR1 and CDR2 (germline): SGHDT, YYEEEE. The CDR3 loop reads CASSLDGGTFTGELFF. The CDR3 DNA reads as TGTGCCAGCAGCTTGGATGGCGGGACTTTCACCGGGGAGCTGTTTTTT. Using reference TRBV5-6 and TRBJ2-2 for the parts outside the CDR3, the full variable domain is DAGVTQSPTHLIKTRGQQVTLRCSPKSGHDTVSWYQQALGQGPQFIFQYYEEEERQRGNFPDRFSGHQFPNYSSELNVNALLLGDSALYLCASSLDGGTFTGELFFGEGSRLTVL.

V is TRBV6-5 and J is TRBJ1-2, with D possibly TRBD1 on 5 matching bases. CDR1 MNHEY and CDR2 SVGAGI come from the germline V gene. This CDR3 is 14 amino acids long. V lost 7 bases and J 4 bases, leaving 16 bases between the germline ends. CDR3 sequence reads: CASNQAGGTYGYTF. The CDR3 bases are TGTGCCAGCAACCAAGCGGGGGGGACCTATGGCTACACCTTC.

This clone was seen a handful of times. This CDR3 reads CASSVGTSGGQQYF. DNA of the CDR3: TGTGCCAGCAGCGTTGGGACTAGCGGGGGGCAGCAGTACTTC. V is TRBV7-2 and J is TRBJ2-7, with 15 bases lining up with TRBD2. CDR1 and CDR2 (germline): SGHTA, FQGNSA. The length of the CDR3 is 14 residues. Losses at the gene ends were 5 bases for V and 8 bases for J; bases not matched to a gene: 4.

J is TRBJ1-1 and V is TRBV2; 7 bases match TRBD1. Germline trimming cut 6 bases from V and 6 bases from J; bases unmatched to any gene: 4. The CDR3 covers 12 residues. The germline CDR1 and CDR2 sequences are SNHLY and FYNNEI. CDR3: CASRQGIAEAFF. CDR3 coding DNA: TGTGCCAGCAGACAGGGGATTGCTGAAGCTTTCTTT.

The V gene is TRBV4-1, the J gene TRBJ2-7; a possible D gene is TRBD1 (5 bases). This CDR3 has 17 amino acids. Trimming pared 4 bases from V and 1 base from J, leaving 20 bases between. In germline, CDR1 is MGHRA, CDR2 YSYEKL. CDR3 DNA: TGCGCCAGCAGCCGGGGCAGCCTCGGGTCCCAATCCTACGAGCAGTACTTC. Translation gives CASSRGSLGSQSYEQYF.

The rearrangement links TRBV4-1 to TRBJ1-2; 7 bases map to TRBD1. Germline V gene sequence: CDR1 MGHRA, CDR2 YSYEKL. V was pared by 3 bases and J by 8 bases, with 6 bases of the junction left unmatched. The CDR3 has 13 amino acids. The CDR3 DNA follows: TGCGCCAGCAGCCATGCAACAGGGGCCGGCTACACCTTC. Translating it yields CASSHATGAGYTF.

The genes are TRBV2 and TRBJ2-6; the match to TRBD2 covers 14 bases. CDR1 is SNHLY, CDR2 FYNNEI, per germline. The junction had 3 bases not matched to a gene; V was cut back by 6 bases and J by 2 bases. The CDR3 is made up of 17 amino acids. The CDR3 DNA follows: TGTGCCAGCAGCGTGGGACTAGCGGGAGCTGGGGCCAACGTCCTGACTTTC. The encoded protein is CASSVGLAGAGANVLTF. The variable domain in full, with the rest retrieved from reference TRBV2 and TRBJ2-6, is EPEVTQTPSHQVTQMGQEVILRCVPISNHLYFYWYRQILGQKVEFLVSFYNNEISEKSEIFDDQFSVERPDGSNFTLKIRSTKLEDSAMYFCASSVGLAGAGANVLTFGAGSRLTVL.

This clone has a single count. This chain uses TRBV30 with TRBJ2-7, with a weak D call TRBD1 (6 bases). CDR3 length: 13 residues. Germline lookup yields CDR1 GTSNPN and CDR2 SVGIG (reference sequence). V gave up 1 base and J gave up 3 bases, with 10 bases separating them. CDR3: CAWSGGTLYEQYF. CDR3 bases: TGTGCCTGGAGTGGGGGGACACTCTACGAGCAGTACTTC.

This sequence joins TRBV7-2 and TRBJ1-1; D remains unclear. The V end was cut by 1 base, the J end by 0 bases, with 6 bases between. The CDR3 is 14 amino acids. Germline V gene lookup returns CDR1 SGHTA and CDR2 FQGNSA. The CDR3 DNA follows: TGTGCCAGCAGCTTAGTGGGCCTGAACACTGAAGCTTTCTTT. The encoded protein is CASSLVGLNTEAFF.

The chain employs TRBV27 and TRBJ2-3; 7 nucleotides match TRBD2. The germline V gene has CDR1 MNHEY and CDR2 SMNVEV (reference sequence). The CDR3 sequence is 18 residues long. V trimming: 2 bases; J trimming: 2 bases; junction bases outside the gene matches: 13. CDR3 residues: CASSLGAMGGRSTDTQYF. The CDR3, as DNA: TGTGCCAGCAGTTTAGGGGCGATGGGAGGGAGGTCCACAGATACGCAGTATTTT.

Only a few counts were recorded for this clone. The CDR3 nucleotides are TGTGCCAGCTCACCCCGGTCGGGAAACTCTGGGGCCAACGTCCTGACTTTC. It codes for CASSPRSGNSGANVLTF. The chain links TRBV18 to TRBJ2-6, with D maybe TRBD2 (5 bases). The V gene's germline CDR1 is KGHSH and CDR2 LQKENI. Trimming took 3 bases from V and 0 from J, leaving 12 bases between them. The CDR3 spans 17 residues.

CDR3 in DNA: TGTGCCAGCAGCTTGGCGGCGGAGAACTATGGCTACACCTTC. Protein sequence: CASSLAAENYGYTF. The rearrangement links TRBV5-4 to TRBJ1-2; D remains unclear. V lost 0 bases to trimming and J lost 2 bases, with 8 bases between them. CDR3 length equals 14 residues. The germline V gene encodes CDR1 SGHNT and CDR2 YYREEE (reference sequence).

There are a few counts of this clone. The chain joins TRBV5-6 to TRBJ2-1; D is ambiguous. This CDR3 comprises 13 residues. Trimming removed 0 bases at V and 9 bases at J, with 10 bases between. Germline assignment: CDR1 SGHDT and CDR2 YYEEEE. The CDR3 loop is CASSLVPVSEQFF. CDR3 nucleotides: TGTGCCAGCAGCTTGGTCCCCGTATCTGAGCAGTTCTTC.

This chain uses TRBV7-9 with TRBJ2-7; 11 nucleotides line up with TRBD1. J lost 0 bases, V lost 5 bases, and 9 bases had no gene match. This CDR3 comprises 17 residues. Looked up from germline, CDR1 is SEHNR and CDR2 is FQNEAQ (reference sequence). The CDR3 DNA follows: TGTGCCAGCAGCCTCCTAGGGGGGACAGGGGGCTCCTACGAGCAGTACTTC. This gives the protein CASSLLGGTGGSYEQYF.

This chain uses TRBV29-1 with TRBJ2-7, with 10 positions matching TRBD2. The CDR3 sequence is 14 residues long. V shed 6 bases and J 0 bases; nucleotides not matched to a gene: 5. The germline CDR1 and CDR2 sequences are SQVTM and ANQGSEA. Here the CDR3 DNA reads TGCAGCGTCCAACTAGCGGGGCCCTCCTACGAGCAGTACTTC. Translating it yields CSVQLAGPSYEQYF.

The chain is built from TRBV9 and TRBJ1-1; D is unclear. CDR3 length: 13 amino acids. V lost 4 bases and J lost 7, with 14 bases in between. CDR1 and CDR2 from the germline V gene are SGDLS and YYNGEE. CDR3 bases: TGTGCCAGCAGCTTGATAAAGGAGGGTGAAGCTTTCTTT. As protein: CASSLIKEGEAFF.

This sequence joins TRBV2 and TRBJ1-1; no clear D gene. From germline, CDR1 is SNHLY and CDR2 FYNNEI. This CDR3 has 13 residues. The ends were cut back, 7 bases at V and 0 bases at J, with 9 bases in the middle. DNA for the CDR3: TGTGCCAGCACCCCAACAGTGAACACTGAAGCTTTCTTT. Encoded protein: CASTPTVNTEAFF.

This clone was seen a few times. V gene TRBV7-8 combines with J gene TRBJ1-6, with D possibly being TRBD1 (5 bases). CDR3 length equals 15 residues. V lost 1 base to trimming and J lost 9 bases, with 13 bases between them. Germline assignment: CDR1 SGHVS and CDR2 FQNEAQ. This CDR3 is CASSLGRGVGSPLHF. The CDR3 DNA reads as TGTGCCAGCAGCTTAGGTAGGGGTGTGGGTTCACCCCTCCACTTT.

On this clone: One end of the junction varies from germline; a read error may be responsible. The rearrangement joins TRBV27 to TRBJ1-2; D might be TRBD1 (5 bases). There are 14 residues in the CDR3. Looked up from germline, CDR1 is MNHEY and CDR2 is SMNVEV (reference sequence). The CDR3, as DNA: TGTGTCAGCAGTTTAACAGGCCCTAACTATGGCTACACCTTC. Protein: CVSSLTGPNYGYTF.

The chain is built from TRBV9 and TRBJ2-5; 8 bases fit TRBD1. This CDR3 region has 14 residues. Germline-derived CDR1 and CDR2 are SGDLS and YYNGEE. With 0 bases clipped from V and 5 bases from J, the junction kept 3 bases outside the gene matches. CDR3 region: CASSVDRGKETQYF. As DNA, the CDR3 is TGTGCCAGCAGCGTAGACAGGGGGAAGGAGACCCAGTACTTC.

The chain joins TRBV15 to TRBJ1-1, with 9 bases identical to TRBD1. Germline trimming cut 3 bases from V and 4 bases from J; bases unmatched to any gene: 9. The germline V gene has CDR1 LNHNV and CDR2 YYDKDF (reference sequence). CDR3 length: 16 amino acids. The CDR3 loop reads CATSSADRGRPTEAFF. In DNA, the CDR3 is TGTGCCACCAGCAGCGCGGACAGGGGACGGCCCACTGAAGCTTTCTTT. Variable domain in full (rest from reference TRBV15 and TRBJ1-1): DAMVIQNPRYQVTQFGKPVTLSCSQTLNHNVMYWYQQKSSQAPKLLFHYYDKDFNNEADTPDNFQSRRPNTSFCFLDIRSPGLGDTAMYLCATSSADRGRPTEAFFGQGTRLTVV.

The CDR3 DNA follows: TGCGCCAGCAGCTTGGATACAGGAAGTGGAGCTTTCTTT. This encodes CASSLDTGSGAFF. The rearrangement uses TRBV5-1 and TRBJ1-1; tentative D call: TRBD1 (5 bases). CDR1 and CDR2 (germline): SGHRS, YFSETQ. This CDR3 contains 13 residues. V lost 0 bases to trimming and J lost 10 bases, with 13 bases between them.

The J gene is TRBJ2-1, the V gene TRBV2, with D hard to call. Trimming took off 3 bases at V and 14 bases at J, with 8 bases between the two ends. The CDR3 consists of 10 residues. Germline assignment: CDR1 SNHLY and CDR2 FYNNEI. CDR3 in DNA: TGTGCCAGCAGTGACAGATATAAGTTCTTC. This sequence encodes CASSDRYKFF.